The 26 T cell receptor beta chains below come from one sample, sequenced in a study of shared clonotypes between healthy human individuals. CD45RO negativity and positive selection for CCR7 defined naive CD8 cells, a population that excluded terminally differentiated effector memory CD45RA+ cells. Repertoires were generated with immunoSEQ multiplex PCR, while TCRdb's copy carries only in-frame clones and drops some. Altogether around 1.9 million clones are present, roughly 91% being singletons, with the ten largest covering approximately 1.7%. The sample was naive CD8+ T cells from PBMCs. These receptors originate from a man aged 18-30 years in good health. Some clones in this sample may be carry-over from other donors' samples.

About this clone itself: Other nucleotide sequences in the sample specify the same CDR3. The rearrangement links TRBV9 to TRBJ2-5; 8 bases map to TRBD2. This CDR3 spans 14 amino acids. Germline CDR1 reads SGDLS; CDR2 reads YYNGEE. V was clipped by 4 bases and J by 5 bases; unmatched bases: 7. CDR3: CASSLGGALETQYF. CDR3 DNA sequence: TGTGCCAGCAGCCTCGGGGGGGCCTTGGAGACCCAGTACTTC.

The V and J genes are TRBV7-5 and TRBJ2-5. TRBV7-5 is reported as a pseudogene. The CDR3 contains 17 residues. The CDR3 spells CARSAGPGPGEKETQYF. CDR3 sequence (DNA): TGTGCCAGAAGCGCGGGACCTGGGCCAGGGGAGAAAGAGACCCAGTACTTC.

This clone came up a few times. The chain employs TRBV29-1 and TRBJ1-1, with a weak D call TRBD1 (6 bases). The germline gives CDR1 SQVTM, CDR2 ANQGSEA. This CDR3 spans 12 amino acids. Deletions cut 6 bases from V and 3 bases from J, with 11 bases between. CDR3: CSVLDSHTEAFF. CDR3 in DNA: TGCAGCGTATTGGACAGCCACACTGAAGCTTTCTTT.

The V gene is TRBV4-1, the J gene TRBJ1-5; tentative D call: TRBD1 (5 bases). Trimming cost V 0 bases and J 7 bases, with 16 bases left between them. The CDR3 spans 16 residues. Germline V gene lookup returns CDR1 MGHRA and CDR2 YSYEKL. CDR3 sequence (DNA): TGCGCCAGCAGCCAAGATCGCCGGGGGGAGGGGCAGCCCCAGCATTTT. Its protein product is CASSQDRRGEGQPQHF.

The chain combines TRBV10-3 with TRBJ2-2; 7 positions agree with TRBD2. This CDR3 comprises 16 residues. J gave up 6 bases and V 0 bases, and 7 bases lay outside the gene matches. CDR1 ENHRY and CDR2 SYGVKD come from the germline V gene. In DNA form, the CDR3 reads TGTGCCATCAGTGAGTCTTCCGCGGGAGAACCCGGGGAGCTGTTTTTT. Translated, it gives CAISESSAGEPGELFF.

V gene TRBV9 combines with J gene TRBJ2-7; D is undetermined. Deletions cut 3 bases from V and 0 bases from J, with 10 bases between. Germline CDR1 SGDLS, CDR2 YYNGEE. The CDR3 runs 14 residues. The CDR3: CASSGTGDSYEQYF. DNA of the CDR3: TGTGCCAGCAGCGGGACGGGCGACTCCTACGAGCAGTACTTC.

The V call is TRBV29-1, the J call TRBJ1-1, with D possibly TRBD1 on 5 matching bases. The CDR3 runs to 13 residues. V was clipped by 1 base and J by 1 base, with 7 bases between them. Looked up from germline, CDR1 is SQVTM and CDR2 is ANQGSEA. CDR3 residues: CSVEGGWNTEAFF. CDR3 in DNA: TGCAGCGTTGAAGGGGGGTGGAACACTGAAGCTTTCTTT.

The rearrangement uses TRBV4-3 and TRBJ1-2; no clear D gene. CDR1 and CDR2 from the germline V gene are LGHNA and YSLEER. Trimming cost V 0 bases and J 4 bases, with 9 bases left between them. This CDR3 comprises 14 residues. This CDR3 reads CASSQDRYSYGYTF. The CDR3 coding sequence is TGCGCCAGCAGCCAAGATCGGTACAGCTATGGCTACACCTTC.

The V and J genes are TRBV6-6 and TRBJ2-7; D is perhaps TRBD1 (5 bases). Germline V gene lookup returns CDR1 MNHNY and CDR2 SVGAGI (reference sequence). The CDR3 runs 14 residues. Trimming took 7 bases from V and 4 from J, leaving 17 bases between them. Here the CDR3 DNA reads TGTGCCAGCAACCATCCAGACAGACTTTACGAGCAGTACTTC. It is translated as CASNHPDRLYEQYF.

The V call is TRBV6-5, the J call TRBJ2-5; the D is unclear. V was pared by 3 bases and J by 5 bases, with 10 bases between. The CDR3 is 13 amino acids. Germline V lookup: CDR1 MNHEY, CDR2 SVGAGI. CDR3 in DNA: TGTGCCAGCAGTTATGGGCAACGGGAGACCCAGTACTTC. Translation: CASSYGQRETQYF.

CDR3 sequence reads: CASSHRIAGSTGELFF. CDR3 sequence (DNA): TGCGCCAGCAGCCACCGGATAGCGGGGAGCACCGGGGAGCTGTTTTTT. The chain couples TRBV4-3 to TRBJ2-2, with 8 nucleotides matching TRBD2. The V segment lost 3 bases and the J segment 4 bases; nucleotides outside the gene matches: 7. CDR1 is LGHNA and CDR2 is YSLEER in the germline V gene. This CDR3 region has 16 residues.

Turning to this clone: The sample holds other DNA sequences that translate to the same CDR3. V usage is TRBV4-1 and J usage is TRBJ2-1; D ambiguous. Germline CDR1 and CDR2: MGHRA and YSYEKL. V lost 8 bases and J 5 bases, leaving 4 bases between the germline ends. The CDR3 has 10 amino acids. The CDR3 here is CASGNNEQFF. CDR3 bases: TGCGCCAGCGGAAACAATGAGCAGTTCTTC.

This rearrangement joins TRBV7-3 to TRBJ2-7; 10 bases match TRBD1. This CDR3 contains 15 residues. Germline CDR1 is SGHTA and CDR2 is FQGTGA. V dropped 5 bases and J dropped 5; count of bases not matched to a gene: 9. The CDR3 coding sequence is TGTGCCAGCAGCCCAGCCGGGACAGGGGTACACGAGCAGTACTTC. It specifies CASSPAGTGVHEQYF.

This clone is a singleton in its sample. Here the CDR3 reads CASSLVCASRSYEQYF. The CDR3 nucleotides read TGTGCCAGCAGCTTAGTTTGTGCTTCCCGCTCCTACGAGCAGTACTTC. The chain joins TRBV11-3 to TRBJ2-7; unclear D gene. The germline V gene encodes CDR1 SGHNT and CDR2 YENEEA. Trimming took 1 base from V and 0 from J, leaving 13 bases between them. The CDR3 spans 16 residues. The whole variable domain, filled in from reference TRBV11-3 and TRBJ2-7, reads EAGVVQSPRYKIIEKKQPVAFWCNPISGHNTLYWYLQNLGQGPELLIRYENEEAVDDSQLPKDRFSAERLKGVDSTLKIQPAELGDSAVYLCASSLVCASRSYEQYFGPGTRLTVT.

The sample holds one count of this clone. V usage is TRBV5-1 and J usage is TRBJ2-7, with TRBD1 as a possible D gene (6 bases). V shed 4 bases and J shed 1 base, with 21 bases lying between them. Germline CDR1 SGHRS, CDR2 YFSETQ. The CDR3 loop spans 17 amino acids. CDR3 protein: CASSGFRRDTDSYEQYF. The DNA of the CDR3 is TGCGCCAGCAGCGGATTTCGCCGGGACACCGATTCCTACGAGCAGTACTTC. Using reference TRBV5-1 and TRBJ2-7 for the parts outside the CDR3, the full variable domain is KAGVTQTPRYLIKTRGQQVTLSCSPISGHRSVSWYQQTPGQGLQFLFEYFSETQRNKGNFPGRFSGRQFSNSRSEMNVSTLELGDSALYLCASSGFRRDTDSYEQYFGPGTRLTVT.

This chain uses TRBV18 with TRBJ2-1, with 8 bases identical to TRBD2. V shed 11 bases and J 15 bases; nucleotides not matched to a gene: 15. CDR3 size: 12 residues. The germline V gene has CDR1 KGHSH and CDR2 LQKENI. The DNA of the CDR3 is TGTGCCGCCCGATTAGGGGGACTAGGTATGTTCTTC. This encodes CAARLGGLGMFF.

J is TRBJ1-1 and V is TRBV11-2, with D possibly matching TRBD1 (5 bases). Between the trimmed V and J ends, which lost 5 bases and 1 base, there was a span of 11 bases. Germline V gives CDR1 SGHAT, CDR2 FQNNGV. This CDR3 contains 14 residues. The CDR3 bases are TGTGCCAGCAGCCCGGACATAGCGAACACTGAAGCTTTCTTT. Protein sequence: CASSPDIANTEAFF. The full variable domain, completed using reference TRBV11-2 and TRBJ1-1, is EAGVAQSPRYKIIEKRQSVAFWCNPISGHATLYWYQQILGQGPKLLIQFQNNGVVDDSQLPKDRFSAERLKGVDSTLKIQPAKLEDSAVYLCASSPDIANTEAFFGQGTRLTVV.

This rearrangement joins TRBV27 to TRBJ2-5; TRBD1 might be the D (6 bases). The ends were cut back, 6 bases at V and 5 bases at J, with 19 bases in the middle. The germline gives CDR1 MNHEY, CDR2 SMNVEV (reference sequence). The CDR3 extends over 15 amino acids. CDR3 in amino acids: CASSLSGAFEETQYF. Written as DNA, the CDR3 is TGTGCCAGCAGCCTCTCAGGGGCGTTTGAGGAGACCCAGTACTTC.

The rearrangement joins TRBV5-5 to TRBJ2-5; D is ambiguous. The CDR3 has 16 amino acids. Germline CDR1 and CDR2: SGHKS and YYEKEE (reference sequence). The V end lost 3 bases, the J end lost 1 base, and 16 bases lay between the germline ends. CDR3 region: CASSSYLLHAQETQYF. The CDR3 DNA sequence: TGTGCCAGCAGCTCATATTTACTCCACGCCCAAGAGACCCAGTACTTC.

As DNA, the CDR3 is TGTGCCAGTAGCCTCTCGGACGTCAGCCACAATGAGCAGTTCTTC. It translates to CASSLSDVSHNEQFF. This chain links TRBV19 with TRBJ2-1; D is undetermined. CDR1 is LNHDA, CDR2 SQIVND, per germline (reference sequence). The CDR3 sequence is 15 residues long. V was shortened by 6 bases and J by 5 bases, with 17 bases between the two germline ends.

The chain uses TRBV11-2 and TRBJ2-7, with TRBD2 matching over 7 bases. Trimming at V came to 8 bases and at J to 4 bases, leaving 14 bases not matched to a gene. The CDR3 runs 15 residues. CDR1 is SGHAT, CDR2 FQNNGV, per germline. The CDR3 nucleotides read TGTGCCAGCCCGATTGGGGGAGGGGTATCGTACGAGCAGTACTTC. Its translation: CASPIGGGVSYEQYF.

This chain uses TRBV28 with TRBJ2-3, with a weak D call TRBD1 (6 bases). The germline V gene has CDR1 MDHEN and CDR2 SYDVKM. V lost 2 bases and J 6 bases, leaving 24 bases between the germline ends. This CDR3 is built from 18 residues. Here the CDR3 DNA reads TGTGCCAGCAGTTTAGGAAAGGGTTGGGCAGGGGTAGAGGATACGCAGTATTTT. This translates into CASSLGKGWAGVEDTQYF.

CDR3 region: CASSLTSGNAYEQYF. In nucleotides, the CDR3 is TGTGCCAGCAGTTTAACTAGCGGGAATGCTTACGAGCAGTACTTC. The chain joins TRBV28 to TRBJ2-7, with 10 bases fitting TRBD2. V lost 2 bases, J lost 4 bases, and 5 bases stayed unmatched. This CDR3 comprises 15 residues. Per the germline V gene, CDR1 is MDHEN and CDR2 is SYDVKM.

As regards this clone: The same CDR3 arises from other DNA sequences in this sample as well. This sequence joins TRBV28 and TRBJ2-1, with TRBD1 as a possible D gene (5 bases). This CDR3 contains 14 residues. Germline V gene data show CDR1 as MDHEN and CDR2 as SYDVKM. The ends were cut back, 2 bases at V and 1 base at J, with 6 bases in the middle. CDR3 coding DNA: TGTGCCAGCAGTTTAAGGGGATCCTACAATGAGCAGTTCTTC. Protein: CASSLRGSYNEQFF.

The V and J genes are TRBV7-9 and TRBJ2-3, with TRBD2 as a possible D gene (6 bases). V was pared by 4 bases and J by 7 bases, with 15 bases between. This CDR3 region has 14 residues. Germline CDR1 reads SEHNR; CDR2 reads FQNEAQ (reference sequence). The CDR3, as DNA: TGTGCCAGCAGCTGGCCCGGGACTCGGAATACGCAGTATTTT. Translated: CASSWPGTRNTQYF. Together with reference TRBV7-9 and TRBJ2-3, the CDR3 gives the full variable domain: DTGVSQNPRHKITKRGQNVTFRCDPISEHNRLYWYRQTLGQGPEFLTYFQNEAQLEKSRLLSDRFSAERPKGSFSTLEIQRTEQGDSAMYLCASSWPGTRNTQYFGPGTRLTVL.

V is TRBV4-1 and J is TRBJ2-7; D not resolved. Trimming pared 3 bases from V and 4 bases from J, leaving 10 bases between. The CDR3 loop spans 13 amino acids. From germline, CDR1 is MGHRA and CDR2 YSYEKL. The CDR3 loop is CASSQNTRYEQYF. In nucleotides, the CDR3 is TGCGCCAGCAGCCAGAATACCCGTTACGAGCAGTACTTC.